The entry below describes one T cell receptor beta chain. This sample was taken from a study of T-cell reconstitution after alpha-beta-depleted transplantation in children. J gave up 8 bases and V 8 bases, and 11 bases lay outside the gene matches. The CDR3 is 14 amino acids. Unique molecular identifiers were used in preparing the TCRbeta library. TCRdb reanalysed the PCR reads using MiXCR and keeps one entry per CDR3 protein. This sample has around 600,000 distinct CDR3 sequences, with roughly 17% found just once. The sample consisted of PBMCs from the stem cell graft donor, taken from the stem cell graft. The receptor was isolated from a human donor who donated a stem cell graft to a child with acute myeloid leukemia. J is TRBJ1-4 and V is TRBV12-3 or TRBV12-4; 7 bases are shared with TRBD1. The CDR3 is CASGRDSDEEKLFF. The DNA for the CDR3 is TGTGCCAGCGGTCGGGACAGTGATGAAGAAAAACTGTTTTTT.